The clone carrying this TCR beta chain came up a few times. The data derive from a study of blood T cells in healthy people across ages. Then a second PCR, running roughly 7 to 12 cycles, was carried out with a sample-barcoded 5' primer and a J-beta primer mix. Each cDNA molecule was tagged by a template-switch adaptor with 12 random nucleotides. TCRdb itself ran the 5' RACE reads through MiXCR, one entry per CDR3 protein. Of 450,000 to 700,000 distinct CDR3 sequences in the sample, about 26% were seen once. CDR1 is LGHNA, CDR2 YSLEER, per germline. The CDR3 consists of 15 residues. The germline V and J ends were trimmed by 6 bases and 5 bases, with 19 bases remaining between them.

The genes are TRBV4-3 and TRBJ1-1; tentative D call: TRBD1 (6 bases). The clonotype comes from a woman in her 70s in good health. The sample comprised blood. The CDR3 bases are TGCGCCAGCAGAGAATACAGGGAGGGAGAAACTGAAGCTTTCTTT. Protein sequence: CASREYREGETEAFF.